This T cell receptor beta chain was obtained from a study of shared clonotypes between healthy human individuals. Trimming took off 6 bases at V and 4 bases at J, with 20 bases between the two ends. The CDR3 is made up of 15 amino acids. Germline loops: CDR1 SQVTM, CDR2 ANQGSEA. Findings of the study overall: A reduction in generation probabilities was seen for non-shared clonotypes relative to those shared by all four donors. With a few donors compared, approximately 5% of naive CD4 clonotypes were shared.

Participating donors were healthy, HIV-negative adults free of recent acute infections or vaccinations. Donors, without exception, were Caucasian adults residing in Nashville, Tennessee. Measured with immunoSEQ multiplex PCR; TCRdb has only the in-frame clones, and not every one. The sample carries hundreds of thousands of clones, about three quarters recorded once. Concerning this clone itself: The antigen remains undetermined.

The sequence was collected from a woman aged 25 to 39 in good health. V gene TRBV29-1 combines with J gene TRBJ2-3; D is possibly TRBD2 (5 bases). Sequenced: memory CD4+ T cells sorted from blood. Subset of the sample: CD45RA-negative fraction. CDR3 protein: CSVTKTDSPPDTQYF. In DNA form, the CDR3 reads TGCAGCGTGACCAAGACGGACTCGCCCCCAGATACGCAGTATTTT.